These 15 T cell receptor beta chains share one sample of origin, sequenced in a study of T cells in Graves' hyperthyroidism and ophthalmopathy. TCR beta CDR3 sequences were amplified from RNA transcripts. First-round RT-PCR of the TCR CDR3 relied on the HTBI primer set. Each CDR3 protein is one row after TCRdb ran MiXCR on the multiplex PCR reads. This sample has about 200,000 distinct CDR3 sequences, with 15% to 20% found just once. Input material: blood. These receptors all stem from a man aged 40-55 years with Graves' hyperthyroidism.

In its sample, this clonotype was seen many times. The chain carries TRBV9 and TRBJ2-7, with D possibly TRBD1 on 6 matching bases. The CDR3 is 14 amino acids. V was clipped by 0 bases and J by 4 bases, with 11 bases between them. Germline V lookup: CDR1 SGDLS, CDR2 YYNGEE. The CDR3 nucleotides read TGTGCCAGCAGCGTAGCTGGCAGGGGTTACGAGCAGTACTTC. Translation gives CASSVAGRGYEQYF. The complete variable domain, with remaining parts taken from reference TRBV9 and TRBJ2-7, reads DSGVTQTPKHLITATGQRVTLRCSPRSGDLSVYWYQQSLDQGLQFLIQYYNGEERAKGNILERFSAQQFPDLHSELNLSSLELGDSALYFCASSVAGRGYEQYFGPGTRLTVT.

The chain carries TRBV20-1 and TRBJ2-1; possibly TRBD2 for D (5 bases). The CDR3 spans 14 residues. CDR1 is DFQATT, CDR2 SNEGSKA, per germline (reference sequence). V lost 5 bases and J lost 5, with 16 bases in between. CDR3 sequence (DNA): TGCAGTGCTCCAATACCGGGGTCTAACAATGAGCAGTTCTTC. Translating gives CSAPIPGSNNEQFF.

This clonotype was detected ten times or more. The chain employs TRBV2 and TRBJ2-1; possible D gene TRBD2, 6 bases. V was clipped by 8 bases and J by 0 bases, with 11 bases between them. The CDR3 totals 14 residues. Germline assignment: CDR1 SNHLY and CDR2 FYNNEI. The CDR3 nucleotides read TGTGCCAGCGTACCGGGACTCTCCTACAATGAGCAGTTCTTC. This gives the protein CASVPGLSYNEQFF.

This clonotype was picked up many times. V and J are TRBV6-1 and TRBJ1-2; 7 positions agree with TRBD1. Germline CDR1 and CDR2: MNHNS and SASEGT. The CDR3 has 15 residues. With 7 bases clipped from V and 1 base from J, the junction kept 9 bases outside the gene matches. The CDR3 protein is CASKRFGTDNYGYTF. The CDR3 DNA is TGTGCCAGCAAAAGATTCGGGACAGATAACTATGGCTACACCTTC.

This clonotype came up a few times. The CDR3 loop is CASSLRAPAKETQYF. The CDR3 coding sequence is TGTGCCAGCAGTCTAAGGGCGCCGGCTAAAGAGACCCAGTACTTC. The genes are TRBV6-2 or TRBV6-3 and TRBJ2-5; D remains unclear. CDR3 size: 15 residues. The germline V gene has CDR1 MNHEY and CDR2 SVGEGT. Trimming shortened V by 5 bases and J by 3 bases, and 16 bases separated the two germline ends.

This chain uses TRBV10-1 with TRBJ2-7, with no clear D. Per the germline V gene, CDR1 is WNHNN and CDR2 is SYGVQD (reference sequence). This CDR3 region has 13 residues. V lost 7 bases, J lost 2 bases, and 12 bases lay in between. DNA of the CDR3: TGCGCCAGCAATGGAACTACTACCTACGAGCAGTACTTC. Encoded protein: CASNGTTTYEQYF.

This rearrangement joins TRBV19 to TRBJ1-2; 10 positions agree with TRBD1. CDR3 length equals 14 residues. CDR1 is LNHDA and CDR2 is SQIVND in the germline V gene (reference sequence). V trimming: 4 bases; J trimming: 7 bases; junction bases outside the gene matches: 6. The CDR3 loop reads CASSTPGQGSGYTF. In nucleotides, the CDR3 is TGTGCCAGTAGTACACCGGGACAGGGGTCTGGCTACACCTTC.

This chain connects TRBV7-9 to TRBJ2-7; D call uncertain. Germline V lookup: CDR1 SEHNR, CDR2 FQNEAQ (reference sequence). This CDR3 is built from 11 residues. Trimming took off 5 bases at V and 6 bases at J, with 8 bases between the two ends. CDR3 nucleotides: TGTGCCAGCAGCGCCCTAGGCGAGCAGTACTTC. Protein: CASSALGEQYF.

Only a few counts were recorded for this clonotype. The J gene is TRBJ1-2, the V gene TRBV27, with 7 bases matching TRBD1. The CDR3 is 14 amino acids. Unmatched junction bases numbered 9, after V lost 4 bases and J lost 7 bases. Per germline, CDR1 MNHEY and CDR2 SMNVEV (reference sequence). CDR3 DNA: TGTGCCAGCAGTTCAAGGGGGCGCGGCCGTGGCTACACCTTC. Encoded protein: CASSSRGRGRGYTF.

V usage is TRBV11-3 and J usage is TRBJ2-3, with TRBD1 matching over 8 bases. This CDR3 is 14 amino acids long. Germline assignment: CDR1 SGHNT and CDR2 YENEEA. Trimming took 6 bases from V and 4 from J; bases not matched to a gene: 6. The CDR3 is CASRGQGSADTQYF. The DNA of the CDR3 is TGTGCCAGCAGAGGACAGGGTTCGGCAGATACGCAGTATTTT.

This clonotype was seen more than once but under ten times. V and J are TRBV29-1 and TRBJ2-7; 12 bases line up with TRBD1. With V trimmed by 6 bases and J by 7 bases, 7 bases remained unmatched. The CDR3 has 13 residues. CDR1 is SQVTM and CDR2 is ANQGSEA in the germline V gene. CDR3 protein: CSVPGQGAEEQYF. CDR3 coding DNA: TGCAGCGTCCCGGGACAGGGGGCCGAGGAGCAGTACTTC.

This clonotype was seen a few times. The chain combines TRBV6-1 with TRBJ1-4; tentatively, D is TRBD1 (6 bases). The CDR3 extends over 12 amino acids. Trimming took 7 bases from V and 8 from J, leaving 11 bases between them. Germline assignment: CDR1 MNHNS and CDR2 SASEGT. In DNA form, the CDR3 reads TGTGCCAGCAAGGGGGTGGGCGAAAAACTGTTTTTT. This encodes CASKGVGEKLFF.

Many counts were recorded for this clonotype. This chain uses TRBV6-5 with TRBJ1-2; 7 nucleotides line up with TRBD1. CDR3 length: 14 amino acids. Germline loops: CDR1 MNHEY, CDR2 SVGAGI. The ends lost 0 bases at V and 4 bases at J; junction bases unmatched: 2. CDR3 residues: CASSYSQGGYGYTF. As DNA, the CDR3 is TGTGCCAGCAGTTACTCGCAGGGGGGCTATGGCTACACCTTC.

The CDR3 DNA reads TGTGCCAGCAGAGGGACCGTCTCTGGAAACACCATATATTTT. This sequence encodes CASRGTVSGNTIYF. The chain combines TRBV2 with TRBJ1-3; tentative D call: TRBD1 (5 bases). The V gene lost 6 bases and the J gene lost 0 bases, with 9 bases spanning the gap. This CDR3 spans 14 amino acids. The germline V gene has CDR1 SNHLY and CDR2 FYNNEI.

This clonotype was seen a handful of times. The chain couples TRBV5-1 to TRBJ1-2; D call uncertain. The V end lost 3 bases, the J end lost 5 bases, and 11 bases lay between the germline ends. The V gene's germline CDR1 is SGHRS and CDR2 YFSETQ. The CDR3 has 13 residues. In DNA form, the CDR3 reads TGCGCCAGCAGCTCCGGGTCACTTTATGGCTACACCTTC. As protein: CASSSGSLYGYTF.